This T cell receptor beta chain was obtained from a study of T cell responses to AZD1222 COVID-19 vaccine. The CDR3 covers 13 residues. Trimming took off 6 bases at V and 3 bases at J, with 12 bases between the two ends. Germline CDR1 is SGHDT and CDR2 is YYEEEE. Clones were sequenced by immunoSEQ multiplex PCR, and TCRdb holds only the in-frame ones, with some missing. The data show 100,000 or so clones, with around 86% seen just once and about 5% held by the top ten. This chain uses TRBV5-6 with TRBJ1-1; D is unclear. Sequences were derived from peripheral blood, sampled on day 0 of AZD1222 vaccination. The TCR comes from an adult in good health. CDR3 loop: CASTSPGYTEAFF. The CDR3 nucleotides are TGTGCCAGCACCTCACCGGGGTACACTGAAGCTTTCTTT.